This TCR beta chain was captured by sequencing in a study of cytomegalovirus exposure and HLA in healthy donors (dated by TCRdb to the late 2010s). In terms of the full investigation: An earlier analysis of a few hundred of the donors reported 250 to 350 Gb of sequence data and 90 million to 120 million unique TCR beta sequences obtained from 150 million to 200 million T cells. The number of donors typed differed by locus, with about 620-630 for A, B, C, DRB1 and DQB1, over 500 for DQA1, nearly 610 for DPA1, and about 450 for DPB1. All discovery cohort repertoires had been generated using a single sequencing platform. Among almost 400 genotyped donors of the cohort, an average of approximately 240,000 unique TCR beta nucleotide sequences were sequenced per donor, around 18% of them non-productive. HLA typing covered class I and class II loci at four-digit resolution. A later analysis re-analyzed previously published TCR beta repertoires from hundreds of donors and added high-resolution HLA genotyping to study TCR occurrence patterns. An early release covering about 600 HLA-typed donors comprised approximately 300 gigabases of sequencing data and around 80 million unique TCR sequences. In an earlier analysis of roughly 540 of the donors, high-throughput TCR beta sequencing was used to judge whether each TCR beta V gene segment behaved as functional or pseudogenic. The study was designed to test whether signatures of past pathogen exposure could be identified by cataloging public T cell receptors. The study profiled the T cell repertoires of fewer than 850 subjects by immunosequencing and related them to cytomegalovirus serostatus. A later genetic analysis used genome-wide SNP genotypes for about 65% of the 666 donors, treating that subset as a discovery cohort. A separate validation cohort of roughly 130 different subjects was used in addition to the approximately 670-subject first cohort. Among the roughly 400 genotyped donors, approximately 81% belonged to the genetic ancestry cluster associated with self-reported Caucasian donors. Donor age, sex, ethnicity and CMV serostatus were collected together with the repertoire data. Roughly 5 DR-DQ haplotypes were handled as single units for association and clustering, since linkage in the cohort was strong. Rather than using new phenotypic data, the later analysis identified candidate immune exposures from TCR beta sequences and from how often those sequences occurred across donors. The study combined high-throughput TCR immunosequencing, statistical association of individual TCRs with disease status, and machine learning to predict cytomegalovirus infection status. Beyond this particular receptor, the publication reports: In vitro tests confirmed that a few of the cytomegalovirus-associated TCR beta chains recognize cytomegalovirus antigens. Compared with the roughly 600-donor mean, donors in an Asian-associated ancestry cluster had fewer N-insertions in productive TCRs, according to a later genetic analysis. The only immune exposure information available for the cohort was CMV serostatus. This cohort had only TCR beta chains sequenced, and the lack of alpha or paired-chain data limited which features could be detected. A cluster of highly shared sequence variants was judged likely to represent a technical artifact of the sequencing pipeline. A later genetic analysis associated a missense DCLRE1C variant with V-gene and J-gene trimming of TCR beta chains, and an independent cohort replicated the association. Linkage disequilibrium might explain the correlated functional status among segregating V segments, but an unknown experimental factor could not be excluded. The classifier was reported to diagnose cytomegalovirus status with high specificity and sensitivity in both the original cohort and the validation cohort. In a later analysis, the rate of TCR association differed among HLA loci, with DRB1 alleles having the most associated TCRs and HLA-C alleles having the fewest. Most CMV-associated TCR beta chains appeared to be HLA-restricted in a later analysis, and the HLA associations seemed to be driven largely by CMV exposure. A further reported finding was that TCR beta sequences accurately predicted the HLA-A and HLA-B alleles for most subjects in the first cohort. The earlier analysis of a few hundred of the donors excluded approximately 17 rarely observed V segments, including chromosome 9 orphons, because counts were too low. Some IMGT-functional V segments, including TRBV6-2 and TRBV6-3, could not be distinguished by the 87-base-pair reads and were therefore excluded. According to the authors, the approach could potentially be generalized to other disease states and immunological phenotypes. A later analysis associated about 18,000 TCR beta sequences with specific HLA alleles at a false discovery rate of 0.05. Strong co-occurrence of HLA alleles, especially DR and DQ, made assigning TCR associations to individual alleles difficult. A later analysis reported that several top co-occurrence clusters appeared linked to parvovirus B19, influenza, CMV and Epstein-Barr virus. Roughly uniform sequencing depth across donors was assumed in presence/absence analyses, although this assumption may not hold. Compared with equally common non-associated chains, HLA-associated TCR beta chains in a later analysis were more clonally expanded and had lower generation probabilities. In the study, about 150 TCR beta chains were listed as associated with cytomegalovirus. Because HLA typing was unavailable for some donors at each locus, only the typed subset was used in association tests. In an earlier analysis of 500 to 650 of the donors, most TCR beta V segments appeared in productive rearrangements about 87% or about 30% of the time, broadly matching IMGT annotations. Most TCR sequences were observed very rarely across donors, whereas some public TCRs were present in many individuals.

On this clone: No antigen is known for it. At one end the junction does not follow the germline gene, possibly because of a read error.

Preparation of the library involved the immunoSEQ multiplex PCR assay. The multiplex PCR relied on a mix of 60 forward primers for TCR Vbeta segments and 13 reverse primers for TCR Jbeta segments. The CDR3 region of rearranged TCR beta genes was amplified from genomic DNA by a multiplex PCR assay. On the Illumina HiSeq System, the amplified TCR beta libraries were sequenced as 87-base-pair reads. Regarding the original processing steps: A later analysis tallied tens of millions of unique TCR beta chains across the 666 repertoires, and 10 million to 11 million of those chains were shared by two or more donors. To remove PCR and sequencing errors, raw reads were error-corrected and collapsed into unique sequences using a nearest-neighbor algorithm that merged closely related sequences. CDR3 sequences were aligned to IMGT reference sequences to assign V, D and J gene segments. For a sequence to be retained, at least a six-nucleotide match to both a V gene segment and a J gene segment was required. A rearrangement counted as productive if the CDR3 had no stop codons and remained in frame with V and J, and every other rearrangement counted as non-productive. CDR3 was defined according to IMGT convention as the region running from the second conserved V-encoded cysteine to the conserved J-encoded phenylalanine. The earlier analysis of 450 to 750 of the donors excluded any sequence lacking an unambiguous match to a single V gene segment. An earlier analysis of almost 600 of the donors classified V segments as functional when productive rearrangements were above 56.7% and as segregating when the standard deviation between donors was above 5%. A statistical classification framework was developed to diagnose cytomegalovirus status using the catalog of TCR beta chain sequences. In a later analysis, TCR nucleotide sequences were compared against IMGT/GENE-DB human TR gene sequences so that V and J genes could be assigned. A later analysis assigned CDR3 sequences and most-parsimonious VDJ recombination scenarios with the TCRdist pipeline. In a later analysis, each TCR beta chain was defined by its CDR3 amino acid sequence together with its V-gene family, and reads without a unique V-gene family were excluded. A later analysis removed 592 highly shared, low-generation-probability nucleotide sequences to deal with suspected cross-contamination and a sequencing artifact. In a later analysis, a clonal expansion index for each public chain was calculated from normalized within-repertoire ranks of inferred template counts. In a later analysis, generation probabilities were computed using a VDJ recombination model fitted to out-of-frame rearrangements, and the results were checked against IGoR. In a later analysis, hypergeometric tests were used to score TCR-TCR, TCR-HLA and TCR-CMV co-occurrence, with a repertoire-size bias correction applied to TCR pairs. To estimate false discovery rates, a later analysis permuted the HLA or CMV assignments 20 times. In a later analysis, co-occurring TCRs were grouped with DBSCAN, and TCRdist sequence similarity was added when clustering was performed within HLA-allele-positive subsets. Repertoires with fewer than 30,000 or more than 120,000 public chains were left out of co-occurrence clustering, as were five repertoires with anomalous nucleotide sharing. What TCRdb holds here is the immuneACCESS table cut down to in-frame rearrangements. Part of the clones is not present; checked against another copy, under half of the missing clones reflect an unresolved V gene, and the others are unexplained. The V and J calls and clone size are taken from that table; D and trimming were inferred from the DNA. Counted in this sample were approximately 160,000 clones; over 75% of them appeared once. 1.5% to 2% of the sample goes to the ten largest clones.

The CDR3 starts with the cysteine, ends with the phenylalanine, and has 17 residues. Left in the record is the CDR3 DNA by itself, 51 bases read in frame from the first base. Taken from the germline V gene, the CDR1 and CDR2 loops are MGHRA and YSYEKL. The cohort consisted of some 670 healthy bone marrow donors. All cohort members were sampled while nominally healthy, although unrecorded immune exposures were likely present. The donor tested CMV seronegative, placing the donor among the 352 seronegative members of the cohort. Each donor provided a peripheral blood sample, and peripheral blood mononuclear cells were used for TCR beta sequencing. The Qiagen DNeasy Blood Extraction Kit was used to extract genomic DNA from the blood cell samples.

Input material: PBMCs. The TCR originated in a woman under 40 in good health and CMV-seronegative. This sequence uses TRBV4-1 and TRBJ1-2; the central 9 bases match TRBD1. The nucleotides are TGCGCCAGCAGCCAAGGGTACCTCCGGGACAGGGACTATGGCTACCCCTTC. Its protein is CASSQGYLRDRDYGYPF.